The clone carrying this TCR beta chain showed up just a few times. Its specificity is not known. This sample stems from a study of cytomegalovirus exposure and HLA in healthy donors. Germline CDR1 reads SGHNT; CDR2 reads YYREEE (reference sequence). The CDR3 is 14 residues long. Trimming at V came to 1 base and at J to 9 bases, leaving 2 bases not matched to a gene. The study, taken as a whole, reports: As confirmed in vitro, a few CMV-associated chains were specific for CMV antigens. Some public TCRs appeared in many individuals, while most sequences were rare.

Profiling relied on immunoSEQ multiplex PCR, and the TCRdb table lists in-frame clones only, not all of them. The table records fewer than 250,000 clones, roughly 84% of them present only once. This sequence was found in a woman younger than 30 in good health and CMV-seropositive. Sequencing was performed on PBMCs. This chain uses TRBV5-4 with TRBJ2-1; 12 bases are a match to TRBD2. For the CDR3, the DNA is TGTGCCAGCAGCTTGAGACTAGCGGGAGTTGAGCAGTTCTTC. This gives the protein CASSLRLAGVEQFF.